The sequence of this T cell receptor beta chain was determined in a study of cytomegalovirus exposure and HLA in healthy donors (dated by TCRdb to about 2017). Looking at the study overall: An earlier analysis of approximately 640 of the donors reported more than 250 Gb of sequence data and 120 million or so unique TCR beta sequences from about 200 million T cells. Approximately 310 gigabases of sequencing data and tens of millions of unique TCR sequences were included in an early release covering about 700 HLA-typed donors. Of the roughly 400 genotyped donors, 81% were placed in the genetic ancestry cluster associated with self-reported Caucasian donors. The study was designed to test whether signatures of past pathogen exposure could be identified by cataloging public T cell receptors. The study used immunosequencing to profile the T cell repertoires of around 600 subjects and linked those repertoires to cytomegalovirus serostatus. Along with the approximately 670-subject first cohort, a separate validation cohort of over a hundred different subjects was used. High-throughput TCR immunosequencing, statistical association of individual TCRs with disease status, and machine learning were combined to predict cytomegalovirus infection status. To study patterns of TCR occurrence, a later analysis re-analyzed previously published TCR beta repertoires from around 660 donors and added high-resolution HLA genotyping. The later analysis used no new phenotypic data to find candidate immune exposures, relying instead on TCR beta sequences and their occurrence across donors. In an earlier analysis of 500 to 650 of the donors, high-throughput TCR beta sequencing was used to judge whether each TCR beta V gene segment behaved as functional or pseudogenic. Donor age, sex, ethnicity and CMV serostatus were compiled together with the repertoire data. A later genetic analysis took genome-wide SNP genotypes for about 60% of the roughly 670 donors and used that subset as a discovery cohort. All discovery cohort repertoires had been generated using a single sequencing platform. Class I and class II HLA loci were covered by the typing at four-digit resolution. The number of typed donors differed by locus: about 620-630 for A, B, C, DRB1 and DQB1; approximately 520 for DQA1; 606 for DPA1; and around 470 for DPB1. Roughly five DR-DQ haplotypes were handled as single units for association and clustering because linkage in the cohort was strong. Across approximately 400 genotyped donors of the cohort, an average of roughly 230,000 unique TCR beta nucleotide sequences per donor were sequenced, and 15% to 20% of those sequences were non-productive. Beyond this particular receptor, the publication reports: A later analysis found that most CMV-associated TCR beta chains appeared HLA-restricted, with HLA associations seemingly driven largely by CMV exposure. The only immune exposure information available for the cohort was CMV serostatus. The earlier analysis of 587 of the donors excluded some 15 rarely observed V segments, including chromosome 9 orphons, because counts were too low. Presence/absence analyses assumed roughly uniform sequencing depth across donors, an assumption that may not hold. Because HLA typing was missing for some donors at each locus, association tests included only the typed subset. A total of about 150 TCR beta chains were listed by the study as associated with cytomegalovirus. A few of the identified cytomegalovirus-associated TCR beta chains were confirmed in vitro to be specific for cytomegalovirus antigens. In both the original and validation cohorts, the classifier was reported to diagnose cytomegalovirus status with high specificity and sensitivity. Linkage disequilibrium might explain the correlated functional status among segregating V segments, but an unknown experimental factor could not be excluded. The sequencing pipeline was judged likely to have produced a cluster of highly shared sequence variants as a technical artifact. While some public TCRs were present in many individuals, most TCR sequences turned up only very rarely across donors. In a later analysis, TCR association rates were found to vary across HLA loci, with the most associated TCRs seen for DRB1 alleles and the fewest for HLA-C alleles. In a later genetic analysis, fewer N-insertions in productive TCRs were reported among donors in an Asian-associated ancestry cluster than the approximately 710-donor mean. The authors suggested that the approach could potentially be extended to other disease states and immunological phenotypes. Specific HLA alleles were associated with around 18,000 TCR beta sequences at a false discovery rate of 0.05 in a later analysis. A later analysis reported that several top co-occurrence clusters appeared linked to parvovirus B19, influenza, CMV and Epstein-Barr virus. A further reported finding was that TCR beta sequences accurately predicted the HLA-A and HLA-B alleles for most subjects in the first cohort. The cohort was sequenced for TCR beta chains only, and without alpha or paired-chain data the features that could be detected were limited. In a later analysis, HLA-associated TCR beta chains were found to be more clonally expanded and to have lower generation probabilities than equally common non-associated chains. An association between a missense DCLRE1C variant and V-gene and J-gene trimming of TCR beta chains was found in a later genetic analysis and replicated in an independent cohort. Strong co-occurrence of HLA alleles, especially DR and DQ, made assigning TCR associations to individual alleles difficult. Because the 87-base-pair reads could not distinguish some IMGT-functional V segments, including TRBV6-2 and TRBV6-3, those segments were excluded. Broadly in line with IMGT annotations, most TCR beta V segments showed up in productive rearrangements about 87% or about 30% of the time in an earlier analysis of a few hundred of the donors.

CDR1 and CDR2 were assigned from the germline V gene (reference sequence) as SEHNR and FQNEAQ. The V end gives up 2 bases and the J end 0 bases, leaving 1 base in the junction not matched to a gene. Reading from cysteine to phenylalanine, the CDR3 counts 16 amino acids. Here the CDR3 DNA is all that survives: 48 bases in frame from base 1. The cohort consisted of 600 to 750 healthy bone marrow donors. Cohort members were all nominally healthy when sampled, although unrecorded immune exposures were likely present. The donor tested CMV seropositive, placing the donor among the approximately 290 seropositive members of the cohort. A peripheral blood sample was collected from each donor, and TCR beta sequencing was performed on peripheral blood mononuclear cells. Genomic DNA extraction from the blood cell samples was performed with the Qiagen DNeasy Blood Extraction Kit. Receptors were amplified or captured by the immunoSEQ multiplex PCR assay. For the multiplex PCR, a mixture combining 60 forward primers for TCR Vbeta segments and 13 reverse primers for TCR Jbeta segments was used. A multiplex PCR assay on genomic DNA amplified the CDR3 region of rearranged TCR beta genes. The Illumina HiSeq System was used to sequence the amplified TCR beta libraries as 87-base-pair reads. The study's own analysis went as follows. In a later analysis, tens of millions of unique TCR beta chains were counted across the 500 to 700 repertoires, and some 10 million of these chains were shared by at least two donors. Raw reads were error-corrected and collapsed into unique sequences with a nearest-neighbor algorithm that merged closely related sequences to remove PCR and sequencing errors. To assign V, D and J gene segments, CDR3 sequences were aligned to IMGT reference sequences. For a sequence to be retained, at least a six-nucleotide match to both a V gene segment and a J gene segment was required. A rearrangement was called productive if the CDR3 had no stop codons and remained in frame with V and J, and every other rearrangement was called non-productive. CDR3 was defined by IMGT convention, running from the second conserved V-encoded cysteine to the conserved J-encoded phenylalanine. In an earlier analysis of roughly 580 of the donors, sequences lacking an unambiguous match to a single V gene segment were excluded. In an earlier analysis of 587 of the donors, V segments were called functional above 56.7% productive rearrangements and were called segregating when the between-donor standard deviation exceeded 5%. To diagnose cytomegalovirus status from the catalog of TCR beta chain sequences, a statistical classification framework was built. In a later analysis, TCR nucleotide sequences were compared against IMGT/GENE-DB human TR gene sequences so that V and J genes could be assigned. A later analysis assigned CDR3 sequences and most-parsimonious VDJ recombination scenarios with the TCRdist pipeline. A later analysis defined each TCR beta chain by its CDR3 amino acid sequence plus V-gene family, and excluded reads lacking a unique V-gene family. To address suspected cross-contamination and a sequencing artifact, a later analysis removed 550 to 750 highly shared, low-generation-probability nucleotide sequences. For each public chain, a later analysis derived a clonal expansion index from normalized ranks of inferred template counts within each repertoire. In a later analysis, generation probabilities were computed using a VDJ recombination model fitted to out-of-frame rearrangements, and the results were checked against IGoR. Hypergeometric tests were used in a later analysis to score TCR-TCR, TCR-HLA and TCR-CMV co-occurrence, with a repertoire-size bias correction applied to the TCR pairs. In a later analysis, false discovery rates were estimated by permuting HLA or CMV assignments 20 times. A later analysis grouped co-occurring TCRs with DBSCAN, adding TCRdist sequence similarity when clustering within HLA-allele-positive subsets. For co-occurrence clustering, repertoires with fewer than 30,000 or more than 120,000 public chains were excluded, along with several repertoires with anomalous nucleotide sharing. Here the immuneACCESS table is served through TCRdb, limited to in-frame sequences with V and J called. Missing clones are a known gap in these copies; in checked studies unresolved V genes cover under half, and the rest lacks a known reason. V and J calls and clone size are as listed in that table; D and trimming were resolved from the DNA. This sample is represented by about 150,000 clones; approximately 86% of them were singletons. The ten largest make up under 7.5% of the sample.

Concerning this clone itself: Which antigen it targets is not known. No much larger clone is present one base from it, and per-base qualities are unavailable.

The sequencing input was PBMCs. In this chain, TRBV7-9 is recombined with TRBJ2-3, and TRBD2 matches 11 of the central bases. This clonotype originated in a woman in her fifties or sixties in good health and CMV-seropositive. DNA sequence: TGTGCCAGCAGCTTAACTAGCGGGGGTAGCACAGATACGCAGTATTTT. This encodes CASSLTSGGSTDTQYF. The variable domain in full, with residues beyond the CDR3 obtained from the reference TRBV7-9 and TRBJ2-3 genes, is DTGVSQNPRHKITKRGQNVTFRCDPISEHNRLYWYRQTLGQGPEFLTYFQNEAQLEKSRLLSDRFSAERPKGSFSTLEIQRTEQGDSAMYLCASSLTSGGSTDTQYFGPGTRLTVL.